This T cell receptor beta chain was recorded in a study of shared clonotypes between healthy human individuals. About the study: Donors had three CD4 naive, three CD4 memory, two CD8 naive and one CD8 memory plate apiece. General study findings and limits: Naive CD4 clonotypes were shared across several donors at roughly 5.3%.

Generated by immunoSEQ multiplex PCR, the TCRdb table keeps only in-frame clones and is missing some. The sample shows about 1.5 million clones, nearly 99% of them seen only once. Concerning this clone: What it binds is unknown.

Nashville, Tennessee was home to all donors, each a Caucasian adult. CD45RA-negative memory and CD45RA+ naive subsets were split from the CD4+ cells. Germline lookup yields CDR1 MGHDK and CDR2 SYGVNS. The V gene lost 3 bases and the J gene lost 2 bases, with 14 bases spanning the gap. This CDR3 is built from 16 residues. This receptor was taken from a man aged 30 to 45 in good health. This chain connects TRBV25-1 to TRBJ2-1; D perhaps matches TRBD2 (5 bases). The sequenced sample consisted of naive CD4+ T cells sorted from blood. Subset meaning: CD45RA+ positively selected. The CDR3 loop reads CASSDQPTTTYNEQFF. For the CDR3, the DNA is TGTGCCAGCAGTGACCAGCCAACGACTACCTACAATGAGCAGTTCTTC.